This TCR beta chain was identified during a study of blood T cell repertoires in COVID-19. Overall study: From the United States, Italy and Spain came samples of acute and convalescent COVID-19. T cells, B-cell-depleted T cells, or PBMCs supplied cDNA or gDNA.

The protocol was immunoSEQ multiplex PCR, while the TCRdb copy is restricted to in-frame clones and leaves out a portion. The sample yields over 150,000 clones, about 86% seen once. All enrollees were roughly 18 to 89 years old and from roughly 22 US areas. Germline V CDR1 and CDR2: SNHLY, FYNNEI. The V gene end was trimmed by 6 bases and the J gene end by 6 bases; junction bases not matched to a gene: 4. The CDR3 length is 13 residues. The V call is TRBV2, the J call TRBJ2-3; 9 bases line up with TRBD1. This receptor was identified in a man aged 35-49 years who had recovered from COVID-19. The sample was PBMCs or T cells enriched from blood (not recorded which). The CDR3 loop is CASSRDRVDTQYF. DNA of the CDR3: TGTGCCAGCAGCCGGGACAGGGTGGATACGCAGTATTTT.